This T cell receptor beta chain came from a study of T cell responses to AZD1222 COVID-19 vaccine. At the level of the study: Second-dose groups at about 4 or about 12 weeks were pooled.

Produced via immunoSEQ multiplex PCR; TCRdb's table is partial and in-frame only. The sample has over 120,000 clones, 92% seen once. The germline CDR1 and CDR2 sequences are LGHNA and YSLEER. V gave up 4 bases and J gave up 4 bases, with 16 bases separating them. The CDR3 has 15 residues. The study, taken as a whole, reports: Repertoire sampling occurred only after the peak T cell response. Along spike, vaccine-associated CD4 TCRs were found throughout, with dominance at 160-218 and 743-854.

Concerning this clone: Its antigen remains unidentified.

The sequencing used peripheral blood, collected on day 0 of AZD1222 vaccination. The clonotype was recovered from an adult in good health. The J gene is TRBJ1-2, the V gene TRBV4-3; D is unclear. CDR3 region: CASSPDHQQIYGYTF. The CDR3 coding sequence is TGCGCCAGCAGCCCCGATCATCAGCAGATCTATGGCTACACCTTC.